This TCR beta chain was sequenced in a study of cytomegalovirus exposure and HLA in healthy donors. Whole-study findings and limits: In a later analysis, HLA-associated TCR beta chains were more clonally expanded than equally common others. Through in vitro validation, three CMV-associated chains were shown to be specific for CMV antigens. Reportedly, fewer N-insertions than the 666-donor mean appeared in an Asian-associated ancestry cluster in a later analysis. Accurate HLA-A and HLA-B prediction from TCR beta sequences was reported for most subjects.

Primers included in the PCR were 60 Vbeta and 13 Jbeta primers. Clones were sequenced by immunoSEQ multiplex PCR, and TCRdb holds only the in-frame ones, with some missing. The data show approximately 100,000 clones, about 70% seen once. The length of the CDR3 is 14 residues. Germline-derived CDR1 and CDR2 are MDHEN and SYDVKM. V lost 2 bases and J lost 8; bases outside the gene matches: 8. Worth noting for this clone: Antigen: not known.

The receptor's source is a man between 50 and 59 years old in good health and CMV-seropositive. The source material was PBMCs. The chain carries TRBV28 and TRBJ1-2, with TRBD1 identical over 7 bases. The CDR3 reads CASSLRHTGEGYTF. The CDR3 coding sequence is TGTGCCAGCAGTTTACGGCACACAGGGGAAGGCTACACCTTC.